The 3 T cell receptor beta chains below all came from one sample that was sequenced in a study of identical twins. Via MiXCR, TCRdb re-called the 5' RACE reads, giving one row per CDR3 protein. The top ten clones hold 0.8% to 1% of a sample with 520,000 or so distinct CDR3 sequences, 22% of them seen once. The same data also contributed to another study, on T cells expressing NK-cell markers.

The sequencing sample was made of CD4+ T cells sorted from blood. These receptors all come from a woman between 18 and 29 years old in good health.

This clonotype was seen ten or more times. J is TRBJ2-5 and V is TRBV3-1, with D perhaps TRBD2 (5 bases). With 2 bases removed from V and 1 base from J, the gap between germline ends came to 11 bases. Germline V gives CDR1 LGHDT, CDR2 YNNKEL (reference sequence). The CDR3 totals 15 residues. Written as DNA, the CDR3 is TGTGCCAGCAGCCAACTTCGGACTTTCCAAGAGACCCAGTACTTC. This translates into CASSQLRTFQETQYF.

Ten or more counts support this clonotype. The gene calls are TRBV20-1 and TRBJ2-1, with TRBD2 matching over 8 bases. Germline-derived CDR1 and CDR2 are DFQATT and SNEGSKA (reference sequence). The junction had 9 bases not matched to a gene; V was cut back by 5 bases and J by 9 bases. CDR3 length: 13 residues. The CDR3 sequence is CSARGGLLGEQFF. The CDR3 coding sequence is TGCAGTGCTCGGGGGGGCCTCCTGGGTGAGCAGTTCTTC.

This clonotype was picked up a small number of times. V is TRBV5-1 and J is TRBJ2-1; tentatively, D is TRBD2 (6 bases). The V gene's germline CDR1 is SGHRS and CDR2 YFSETQ. The CDR3 has 16 residues. Trimming took 4 bases from V and 9 from J, leaving 23 bases between them. The CDR3 here is CASSPLGGVVSAEQFF. The CDR3, as DNA: TGCGCCAGCAGCCCCCTCGGAGGGGTGGTATCTGCTGAGCAGTTCTTC.